This T cell receptor (beta chain) was recovered during a study of spatial heterogeneity in lung cancer (dated by TCRdb to the late 2010s). Study-wide context: Samples were obtained from over 70 patients with early-stage, untreated non-small cell lung cancer from the lung TRACERx cohort. Beta-chain transcripts were consistently detected in greater numbers than alpha-chain transcripts, which likely reflects a higher abundance of beta-chain transcripts. In the raw uncorrected reads, each unique combination of TCR and UMI appeared more than ten times on average. Nonsynonymous mutation counts, determined by whole-exome sequencing of tumor tissue, were related to TCR repertoire features. In non-small cell lung cancer, the study made a quantitative comparison of TCR alpha and beta repertoires among multiple tumor regions, matched nontumor lung and blood. Follow-up PBMC samples were sequenced whenever available, and the median time to follow-up was 2 to 3 years after resection. At surgery, both alpha and beta chains were TCR-sequenced in 200 to 250 tumor regions, approximately 64 matched nontumor lung samples and a few dozen PBMC samples.

The sample holds many counts of this clonotype. Its antigen remains unidentified. Base quality data are lacking; no much larger clone is found one base away. Points the paper makes about the study in general: Additional single-cell paired TCR alpha and beta sequencing was considered necessary to confirm, at a functional level, the hypothesis that regional TCRs recognize regional mutations. Ubiquitous expanded tumor TCRs were detected in blood more often at tumor resection than at routine follow-up. Comparisons of baseline and follow-up blood repertoires included only around 14 patients.

Library preparation employed 5' RACE. TCRdb lists the instrument as NextSeq 500. In the TCR library protocol, a unique molecular identifier was attached to each TCR cDNA molecule so that PCR and sequencing errors could be corrected. From the authors' description of their analysis: TCR identification, UMI-based error correction and CDR3 extraction were performed with Decombinator tools. Expanded TCRs were defined as those above a frequency of 2 per 1,000, corresponding to the top 1% of the tumor frequency distribution. Each repertoire was subsampled 100 times to 5,000 TCRs, after which Renyi diversity was computed with the R vegan package. CDR3 similarity networks were constructed using string-kernel similarity of amino acid triplets, with links drawn between CDR3s whose pairwise similarity was above 0.82. The public reads were run again by TCRdb, first through fastp at Q25 and then through MiXCR, and only productive beta chains were kept. Each entry merges the rows of one CDR3 protein and shows their most common DNA and genes. V and J calls and clone size were set by TCRdb, not the authors. The sample table shows around 47,000 distinct CDR3 sequences, and roughly 7.4% are seen once. Around 33% of the sample is in the top ten clones.

What the time point label conveys for this sample: blood at routine non-recurrence follow-up after resection. TCR sequencing used whole RNA extracted from tumor and nontumor lung tissue, or from cryopreserved PBMC samples, without cell sorting. A patient was chosen for TCR sequencing only when enough RNA was available from at least two tumor regions. The sequencing used PBMCs, collected at follow-up. This clonotype originated in a female donor with early-stage non-small cell lung cancer.

The CDR3 in this case is CASSPRGVMNTEAFF. The DNA sequence is TGTGCCAGCAGCCCCCGGGGAGTGATGAACACTGAAGCTTTCTTT. The rearranged segments are TRBV3-1 and TRBJ1-1, with the D gene uncertain. In the germline V gene (reference sequence), CDR1 corresponds to LGHDT and CDR2 to YNNKEL. The junction carries 12 bases between V and J, which are trimmed by 4 bases and 0 bases respectively. From cysteine to phenylalanine, the CDR3 is 15 amino acids long. The CDR3 DNA has 45 bases and is translated from base 1.